Shown below are 3 T cell receptor beta chains from a single sample sequenced in a study of shared clonotypes between healthy human individuals. CD45RO-negative cells were positively selected for CCR7, leaving out terminally differentiated effector memory CD45RA+ cells. This table comes from immunoSEQ multiplex PCR, and its TCRdb copy is limited to in-frame clones, with some not included. The sample has roughly 890,000 clones; nearly 95% are singletons. Input material: naive CD8+ T cells sorted from blood. All receptors come from a young man in good health.

V gene TRBV15 combines with J gene TRBJ2-7, with 7 bases fitting TRBD2. V shed 3 bases and J 6 bases; nucleotides not matched to a gene: 14. Germline CDR1 LNHNV, CDR2 YYDKDF (reference sequence). This CDR3 has 16 amino acids. The CDR3 spells CATSRGEAGASPEQYF. The CDR3 bases are TGTGCCACCAGCAGGGGAGAGGCGGGAGCTTCACCCGAGCAGTACTTC.

This clone has a single count. The chain is built from TRBV7-7 and TRBJ2-2; D is unresolved. The V gene lost 5 bases and the J gene lost 1 base, with 14 bases spanning the gap. In germline, CDR1 is SSHAT, CDR2 FNYEAQ (reference sequence). The length of the CDR3 is 16 residues. The CDR3 DNA follows: TGTGCCAGCAGCCCGAAGGAACCTCAGAACACCGGGGAGCTGTTTTTT. It is translated as CASSPKEPQNTGELFF.

The V and J genes are TRBV7-9 and TRBJ2-1; a weak D match, TRBD2 (6 bases). Germline-derived CDR1 and CDR2 are SEHNR and FQNEAQ (reference sequence). The CDR3 totals 18 residues. V was trimmed by 6 bases and J by 4 bases, leaving 25 bases between them. For the CDR3, the DNA is TGTGCCAGCAGTCCTGCAGGAGGGGTCGAGCGGAATTACAATGAGCAGTTCTTC. Its translation: CASSPAGGVERNYNEQFF.